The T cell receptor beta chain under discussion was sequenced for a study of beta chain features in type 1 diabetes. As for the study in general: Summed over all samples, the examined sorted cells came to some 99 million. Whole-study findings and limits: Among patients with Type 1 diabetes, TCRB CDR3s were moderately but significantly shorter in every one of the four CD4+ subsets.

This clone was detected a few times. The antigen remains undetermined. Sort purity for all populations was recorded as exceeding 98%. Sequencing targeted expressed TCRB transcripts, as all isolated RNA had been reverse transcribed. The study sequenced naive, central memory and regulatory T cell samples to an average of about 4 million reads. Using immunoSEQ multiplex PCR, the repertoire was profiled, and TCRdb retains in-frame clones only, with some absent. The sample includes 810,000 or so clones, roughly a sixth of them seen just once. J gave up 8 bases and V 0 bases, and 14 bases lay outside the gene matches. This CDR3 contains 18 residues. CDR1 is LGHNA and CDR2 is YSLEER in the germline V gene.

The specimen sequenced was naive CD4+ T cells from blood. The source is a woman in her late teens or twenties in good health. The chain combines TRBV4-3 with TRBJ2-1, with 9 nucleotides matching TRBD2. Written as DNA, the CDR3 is TGCGCCAGCAGCCAAGATCTTCCCGGGACTAGCTATCCGGATGAGCAGTTCTTC. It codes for CASSQDLPGTSYPDEQFF.